This entry is about one T cell receptor beta chain. What it recognizes is unknown. The entry originates in a study of blood T cells in healthy people across ages. Study-level results: Across samples, TCR beta diversity tracked strongly with naive T cell percentage. Unsorted PBMCs ruled out conclusive naive versus antigen-experienced comparison. Older age coincided with a roughly linear decline in TCR beta diversity per million T cells.

A second PCR, run for roughly 7 to 11 cycles, used a sample-barcoded 5' primer plus a J-beta primer mix. Each sample yielded at least 2.5 million CDR3-containing paired-end reads. Each CDR3 protein is one row after TCRdb ran MiXCR on the 5' RACE reads. Among fewer than 750,000 distinct CDR3 sequences listed, 40% to 55% were seen once. The V gene's germline CDR1 is SGHVS and CDR2 FQNEAQ. The CDR3 contains 13 residues. V was pared by 5 bases and J by 9 bases, with 15 bases between. The chain joins TRBV7-8 to TRBJ2-3, with D possibly TRBD1 on 6 matching bases. The TCR was taken from a man aged 80 or over in good health. The source material was blood. The CDR3 bases are TGTGCCAGCAGCCCCACTCGACAGGCAACGCAGTATTTT. Translated, it gives CASSPTRQATQYF.